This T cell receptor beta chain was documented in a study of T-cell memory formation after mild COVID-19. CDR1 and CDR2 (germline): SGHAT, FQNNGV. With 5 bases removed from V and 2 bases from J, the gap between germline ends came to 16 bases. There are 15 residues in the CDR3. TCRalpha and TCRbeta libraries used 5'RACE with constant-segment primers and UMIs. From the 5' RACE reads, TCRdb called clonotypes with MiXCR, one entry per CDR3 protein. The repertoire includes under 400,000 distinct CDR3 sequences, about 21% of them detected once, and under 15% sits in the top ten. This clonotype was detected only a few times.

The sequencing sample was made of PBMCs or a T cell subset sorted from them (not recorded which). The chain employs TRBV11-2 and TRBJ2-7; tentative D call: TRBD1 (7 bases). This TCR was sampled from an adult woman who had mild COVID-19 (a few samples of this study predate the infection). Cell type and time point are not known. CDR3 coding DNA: TGTGCCAGCAGCCGCGGGACAGCCAGTACCTACGAGCAGTACTTC. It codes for CASSRGTASTYEQYF. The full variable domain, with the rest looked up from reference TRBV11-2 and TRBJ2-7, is EAGVAQSPRYKIIEKRQSVAFWCNPISGHATLYWYQQILGQGPKLLIQFQNNGVVDDSQLPKDRFSAERLKGVDSTLKIQPAKLEDSAVYLCASSRGTASTYEQYFGPGTRLTVT.